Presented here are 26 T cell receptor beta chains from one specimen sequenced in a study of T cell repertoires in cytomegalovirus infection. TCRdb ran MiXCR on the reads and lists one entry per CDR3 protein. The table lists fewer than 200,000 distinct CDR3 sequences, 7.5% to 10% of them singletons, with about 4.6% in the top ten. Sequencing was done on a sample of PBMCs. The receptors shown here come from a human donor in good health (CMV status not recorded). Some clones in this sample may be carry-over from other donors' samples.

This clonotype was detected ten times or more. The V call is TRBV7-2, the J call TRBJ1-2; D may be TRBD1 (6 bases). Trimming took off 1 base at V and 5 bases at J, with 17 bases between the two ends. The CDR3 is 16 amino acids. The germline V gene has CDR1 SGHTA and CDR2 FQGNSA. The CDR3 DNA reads TGTGCCAGCAGCTTAGTCCCGAGAGGTACAGGGTATGGCTACACCTTC. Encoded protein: CASSLVPRGTGYGYTF.

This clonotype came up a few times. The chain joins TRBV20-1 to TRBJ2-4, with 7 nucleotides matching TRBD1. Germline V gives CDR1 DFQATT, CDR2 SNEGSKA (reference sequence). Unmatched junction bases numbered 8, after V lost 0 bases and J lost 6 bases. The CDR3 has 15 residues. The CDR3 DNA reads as TGCAGTGCTAGAGATCCTACAGGGGCGAGAAACATTCAGTACTTC. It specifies CSARDPTGARNIQYF.

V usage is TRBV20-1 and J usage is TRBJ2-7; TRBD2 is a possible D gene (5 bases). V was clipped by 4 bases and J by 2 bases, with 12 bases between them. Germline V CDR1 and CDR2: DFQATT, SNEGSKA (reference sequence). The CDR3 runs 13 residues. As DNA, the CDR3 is TGCAGTGCTAACCGGGATCCACCCTACGAGCAGTACTTC. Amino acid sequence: CSANRDPPYEQYF.

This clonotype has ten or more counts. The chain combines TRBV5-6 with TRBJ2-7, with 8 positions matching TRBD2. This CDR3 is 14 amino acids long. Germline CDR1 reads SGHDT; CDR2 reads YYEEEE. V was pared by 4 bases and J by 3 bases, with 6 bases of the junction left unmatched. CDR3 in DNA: TGTGCCAGCAGCCCCGGGACTAGTCACTACGAGCAGTACTTC. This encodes CASSPGTSHYEQYF.

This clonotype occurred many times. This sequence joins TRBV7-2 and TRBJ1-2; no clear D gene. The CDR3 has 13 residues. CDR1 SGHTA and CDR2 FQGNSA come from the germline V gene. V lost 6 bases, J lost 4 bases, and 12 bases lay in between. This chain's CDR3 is CASSSSRAYGYTF. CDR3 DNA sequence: TGTGCCAGCAGTTCATCTCGGGCCTATGGCTACACCTTC.

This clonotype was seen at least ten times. CDR3 DNA sequence: TGTGCCAGCAGCCCCTTAGGACAGAGCACAGATACGCAGTATTTT. Encoded protein: CASSPLGQSTDTQYF. The gene calls are TRBV7-3 and TRBJ2-3, with D possibly being TRBD1 (6 bases). The germline CDR1 and CDR2 sequences are SGHTA and FQGTGA. The V end was cut by 5 bases, the J end by 0 bases, with 12 bases between. CDR3 length: 15 residues. The whole variable domain, filled in from reference TRBV7-3 and TRBJ2-3, reads GAGVSQTPSNKVTEKGKYVELRCDPISGHTALYWYRQSLGQGPEFLIYFQGTGAADDSGLPNDRFFAVRPEGSVSTLKIQRTERGDSAVYLCASSPLGQSTDTQYFGPGTRLTVL.

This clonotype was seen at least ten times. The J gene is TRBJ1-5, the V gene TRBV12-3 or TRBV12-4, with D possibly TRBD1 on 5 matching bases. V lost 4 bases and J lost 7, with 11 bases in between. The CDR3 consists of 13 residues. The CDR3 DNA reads TGTGCCAGCAGTTCCCAGACAGTCCAGCCCCAGCATTTT. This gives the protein CASSSQTVQPQHF.

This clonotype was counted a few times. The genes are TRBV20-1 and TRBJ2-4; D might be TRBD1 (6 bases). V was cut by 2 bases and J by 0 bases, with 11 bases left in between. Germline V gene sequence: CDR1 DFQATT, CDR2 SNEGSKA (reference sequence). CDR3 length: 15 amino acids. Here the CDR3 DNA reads TGCAGTGCTAGAACTTCGGACAGAGCCAAAAACATTCAGTACTTC. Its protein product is CSARTSDRAKNIQYF.

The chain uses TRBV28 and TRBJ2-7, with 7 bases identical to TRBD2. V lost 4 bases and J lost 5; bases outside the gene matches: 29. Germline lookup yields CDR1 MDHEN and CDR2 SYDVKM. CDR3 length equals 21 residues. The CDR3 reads CASSSFRGRLPSGTNVDEQYF. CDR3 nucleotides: TGTGCCAGCAGTTCCTTTCGAGGACGGCTACCTTCGGGGACTAACGTCGACGAGCAGTACTTC.

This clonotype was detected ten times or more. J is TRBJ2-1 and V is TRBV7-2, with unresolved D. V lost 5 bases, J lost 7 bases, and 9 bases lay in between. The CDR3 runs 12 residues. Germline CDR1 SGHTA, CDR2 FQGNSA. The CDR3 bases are TGTGCCAGCAGCGCGGAAAGGAATGAGCAGTTCTTC. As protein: CASSAERNEQFF.

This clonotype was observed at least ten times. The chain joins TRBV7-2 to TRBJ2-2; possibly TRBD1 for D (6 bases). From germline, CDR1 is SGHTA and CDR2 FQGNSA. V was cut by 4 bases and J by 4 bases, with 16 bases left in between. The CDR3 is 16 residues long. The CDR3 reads CASSYATGMSTGELFF. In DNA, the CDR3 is TGTGCCAGCAGCTACGCAACAGGGATGAGCACCGGGGAGCTGTTTTTT.

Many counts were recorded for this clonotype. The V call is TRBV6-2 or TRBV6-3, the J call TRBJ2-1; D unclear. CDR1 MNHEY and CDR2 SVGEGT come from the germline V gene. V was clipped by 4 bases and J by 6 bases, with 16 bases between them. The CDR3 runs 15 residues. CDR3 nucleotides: TGTGCCAGCAGTTCTAGGACCCACCGGGCCAATGAGCAGTTCTTC. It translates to CASSSRTHRANEQFF.

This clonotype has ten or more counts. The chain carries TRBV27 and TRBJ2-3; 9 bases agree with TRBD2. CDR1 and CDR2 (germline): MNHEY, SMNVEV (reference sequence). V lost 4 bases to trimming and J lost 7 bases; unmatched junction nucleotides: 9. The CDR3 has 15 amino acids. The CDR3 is CASSWEAGGSYTQYF. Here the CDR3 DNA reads TGTGCCAGCAGTTGGGAAGCGGGAGGATCCTATACGCAGTATTTT.

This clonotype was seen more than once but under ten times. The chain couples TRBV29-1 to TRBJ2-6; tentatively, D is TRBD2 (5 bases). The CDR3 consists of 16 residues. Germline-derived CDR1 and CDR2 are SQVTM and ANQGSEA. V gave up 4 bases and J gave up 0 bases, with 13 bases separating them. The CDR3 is CSVATDTSSGANVLTF. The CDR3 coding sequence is TGCAGCGTTGCGACGGATACTAGCTCTGGGGCCAACGTCCTGACTTTC.

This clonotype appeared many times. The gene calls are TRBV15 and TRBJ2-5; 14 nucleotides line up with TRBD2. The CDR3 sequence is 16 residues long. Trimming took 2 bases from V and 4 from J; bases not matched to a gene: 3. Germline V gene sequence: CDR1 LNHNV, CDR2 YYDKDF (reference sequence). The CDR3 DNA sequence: TGTGCCACCAGCAGACTCGGACTAGCGGGAGGAGAGACCCAGTACTTC. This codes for CATSRLGLAGGETQYF.

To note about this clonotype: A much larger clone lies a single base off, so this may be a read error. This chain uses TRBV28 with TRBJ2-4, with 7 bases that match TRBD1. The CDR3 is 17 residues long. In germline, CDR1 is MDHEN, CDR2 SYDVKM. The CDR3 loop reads CASSEPQGVGAKNSQYF. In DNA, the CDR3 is TGTGCCAGCAGCGAACCGCAGGGGGTTGGGGCCAAAAACAGTCAGTACTTC.

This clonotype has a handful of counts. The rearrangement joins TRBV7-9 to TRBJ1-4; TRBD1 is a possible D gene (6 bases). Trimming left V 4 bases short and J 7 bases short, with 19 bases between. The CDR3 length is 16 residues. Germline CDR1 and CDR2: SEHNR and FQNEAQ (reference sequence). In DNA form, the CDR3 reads TGTGCCAGCAGCTACCGAGACAGGCACGGGGGTGAAAAACTGTTTTTT. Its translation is CASSYRDRHGGEKLFF.

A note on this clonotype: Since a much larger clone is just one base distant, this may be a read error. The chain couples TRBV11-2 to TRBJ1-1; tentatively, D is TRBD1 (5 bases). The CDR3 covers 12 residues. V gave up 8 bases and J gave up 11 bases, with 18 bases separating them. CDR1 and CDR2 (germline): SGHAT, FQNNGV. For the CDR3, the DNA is TGTGCCAGCGGCCCCGAGACAGTACCGGCTTTCTTT. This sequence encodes CASGPETVPAFF.

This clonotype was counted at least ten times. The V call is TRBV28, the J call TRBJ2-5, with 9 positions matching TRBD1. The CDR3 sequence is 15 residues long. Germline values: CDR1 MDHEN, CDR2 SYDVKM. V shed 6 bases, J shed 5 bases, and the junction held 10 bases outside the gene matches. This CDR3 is CASSSTGGRGETQYF. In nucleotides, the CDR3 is TGTGCCAGCAGCTCAACAGGGGGCCGAGGCGAGACCCAGTACTTC.

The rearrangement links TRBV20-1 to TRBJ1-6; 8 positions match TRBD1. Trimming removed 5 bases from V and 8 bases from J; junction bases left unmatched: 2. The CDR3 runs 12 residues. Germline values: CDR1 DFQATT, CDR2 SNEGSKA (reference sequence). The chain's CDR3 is CSADRGDSPLHF. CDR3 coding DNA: TGCAGTGCTGACAGGGGTGATTCACCCCTCCACTTT.

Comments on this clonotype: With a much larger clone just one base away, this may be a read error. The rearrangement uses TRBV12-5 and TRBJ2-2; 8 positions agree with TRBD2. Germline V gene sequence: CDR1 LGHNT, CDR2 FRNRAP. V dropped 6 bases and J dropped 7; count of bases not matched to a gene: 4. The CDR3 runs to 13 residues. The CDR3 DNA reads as TGTGCTAGTGGCTCGAGCGGGGGCGGGGAGCTGTTTTTT. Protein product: CASGSSGGGELFF.

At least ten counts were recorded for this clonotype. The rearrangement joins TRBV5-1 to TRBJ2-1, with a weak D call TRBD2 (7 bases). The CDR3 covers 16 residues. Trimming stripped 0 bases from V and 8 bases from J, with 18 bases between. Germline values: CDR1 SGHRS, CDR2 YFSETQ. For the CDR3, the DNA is TGCGCCAGCAGCTTGGTCCGGGGGGCAGGAGGGGATGAGCAGTTCTTC. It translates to CASSLVRGAGGDEQFF.

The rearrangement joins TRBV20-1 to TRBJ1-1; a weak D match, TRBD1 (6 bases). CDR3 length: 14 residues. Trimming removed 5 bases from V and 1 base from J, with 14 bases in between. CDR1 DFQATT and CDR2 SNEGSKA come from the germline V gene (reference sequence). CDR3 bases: TGCAGTGCTCCGGACAGACTTAAGAACACTGAAGCTTTCTTT. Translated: CSAPDRLKNTEAFF.

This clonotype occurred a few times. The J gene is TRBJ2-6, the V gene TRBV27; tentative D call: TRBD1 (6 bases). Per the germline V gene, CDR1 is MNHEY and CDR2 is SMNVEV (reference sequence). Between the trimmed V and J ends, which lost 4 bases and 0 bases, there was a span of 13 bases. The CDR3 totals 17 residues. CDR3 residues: CASSSRDMRSGANVLTF. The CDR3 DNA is TGTGCCAGCAGTTCCAGGGACATGCGCTCTGGGGCCAACGTCCTGACTTTC.

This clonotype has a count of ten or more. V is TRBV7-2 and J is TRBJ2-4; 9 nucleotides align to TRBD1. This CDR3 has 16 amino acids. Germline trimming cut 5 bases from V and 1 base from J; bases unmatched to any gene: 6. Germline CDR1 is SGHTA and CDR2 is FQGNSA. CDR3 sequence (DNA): TGTGCCAGCAGCCTAACCGGGACAGGGGCCAAAAACATTCAGTACTTC. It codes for CASSLTGTGAKNIQYF.

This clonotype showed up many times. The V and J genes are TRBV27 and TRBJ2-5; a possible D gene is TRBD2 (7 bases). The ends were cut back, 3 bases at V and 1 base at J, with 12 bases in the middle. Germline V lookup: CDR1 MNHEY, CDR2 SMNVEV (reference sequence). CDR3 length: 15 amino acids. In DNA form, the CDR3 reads TGTGCCAGCAGTTTGAGGGGGAGGGTCCAAGAGACCCAGTACTTC. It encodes CASSLRGRVQETQYF.